A single sample gave rise to the 13 T cell receptor beta chains below, sequenced in a study of T cell responses to AZD1222 COVID-19 vaccine. The protocol was immunoSEQ multiplex PCR, while the TCRdb copy is restricted to in-frame clones and leaves out a portion. The sample consists of nearly 110,000 clones, around 90% of them appearing once. The specimen was peripheral blood, collected 28 days after the second AZD1222 dose. The receptors here all came from an adult who received the AZD1222 COVID-19 vaccine.

The chain carries TRBV6-1 and TRBJ1-2; D is possibly TRBD1 (5 bases). The V gene's germline CDR1 is MNHNS and CDR2 SASEGT. V lost 2 bases to trimming and J lost 0 bases, with 19 bases between them. The CDR3 is 18 residues long. The CDR3 protein is CASSESGTLRPANYGYTF. In DNA form, the CDR3 reads TGTGCCAGCAGTGAATCCGGGACTCTGAGACCGGCTAACTATGGCTACACCTTC.

The rearrangement uses TRBV6-5 and TRBJ1-1; unclear D gene. This CDR3 spans 15 amino acids. The germline gives CDR1 MNHEY, CDR2 SVGAGI. V was pared by 5 bases and J by 5 bases, with 18 bases between. CDR3 sequence reads: CASSPIDPAGTEAFF. CDR3 coding DNA: TGTGCCAGCAGTCCGATAGACCCGGCCGGGACTGAAGCTTTCTTT.

The V and J genes are TRBV7-9 and TRBJ2-7, with no clear D. The CDR3 extends over 17 amino acids. Trimming removed 5 bases at V and 1 base at J, with 21 bases between. The V gene's germline CDR1 is SEHNR and CDR2 FQNEAQ (reference sequence). The CDR3 DNA is TGTGCCAGCAGCCAGGCCCCCCGATCGTCCCGATCCTACGAGCAGTACTTC. Protein sequence: CASSQAPRSSRSYEQYF. Drawing the rest from reference TRBV7-9 and TRBJ2-7, the complete variable domain is DTGVSQNPRHKITKRGQNVTFRCDPISEHNRLYWYRQTLGQGPEFLTYFQNEAQLEKSRLLSDRFSAERPKGSFSTLEIQRTEQGDSAMYLCASSQAPRSSRSYEQYFGPGTRLTVT.

This sequence joins TRBV13 and TRBJ2-2; D is unresolved. The V gene lost 1 base and the J gene lost 1 base, with 4 bases spanning the gap. Per germline, CDR1 PRHDT and CDR2 FYEKMQ (reference sequence). The CDR3 is 14 residues long. CDR3 sequence reads: CASSLAGNTGELFF. The CDR3 nucleotides are TGTGCCAGCAGCTTAGCGGGGAACACCGGGGAGCTGTTTTTT. Combining the CDR3 with reference TRBV13 and TRBJ2-2 gives the whole variable domain AAGVIQSPRHLIKEKRETATLKCYPIPRHDTVYWYQQGPGQDPQFLISFYEKMQSDKGSIPDRFSAQQFSDYHSELNMSSLELGDSALYFCASSLAGNTGELFFGEGSRLTVL.

This chain uses TRBV3-1 (or the pseudogene TRBV3-2) with TRBJ2-5; D is unclear. The CDR3 has 13 residues. The ends were cut back, 1 base at V and 5 bases at J, with 8 bases in the middle. The germline CDR1 and CDR2 sequences are LGHDT and YNNKEL (reference sequence). DNA of the CDR3: TGTGCCAGCAGCCAAGTTAACTATGAGACCCAGTACTTC. Amino acids: CASSQVNYETQYF.

The CDR3 is CASSLSNGANVLTF. CDR3 coding DNA: TGTGCCAGCAGCTTATCTAATGGGGCCAACGTCCTGACTTTC. This chain uses TRBV7-9 with TRBJ2-6; unclear D gene. Per the germline V gene, CDR1 is SEHNR and CDR2 is FQNEAQ (reference sequence). This CDR3 has 14 residues. Trimming pared 2 bases from V and 3 bases from J, leaving 5 bases between.

The chain recombines TRBV9 with TRBJ1-4; D uncertain. The germline V gene has CDR1 SGDLS and CDR2 YYNGEE. The CDR3 covers 14 residues. The V end lost 4 bases, the J end lost 5 bases, and 12 bases lay between the germline ends. CDR3: CASSPQVANEKLFF. The CDR3, as DNA: TGTGCCAGCAGCCCCCAGGTTGCCAATGAAAAACTGTTTTTT.

This sequence joins TRBV11-2 and TRBJ2-5; D possibly corresponds to TRBD1 (6 bases). This CDR3 has 15 amino acids. The V end lost 2 bases, the J end lost 5 bases, and 15 bases lay between the germline ends. In germline, CDR1 is SGHAT, CDR2 FQNNGV. The CDR3 sequence is CASSLFLGASETQYF. The CDR3 coding sequence is TGTGCCAGCAGCTTATTTCTGGGGGCTTCGGAGACCCAGTACTTC.

The J gene is TRBJ1-4, the V gene TRBV4-3; 10 bases agree with TRBD1. The ends lost 4 bases at V and 3 bases at J; junction bases unmatched: 8. Germline assignment: CDR1 LGHNA and CDR2 YSLEER. This CDR3 has 17 residues. DNA for the CDR3: TGCGCCAGCAGCCGGGTGACAGGGGGCGCACCTAATGAAAAACTGTTTTTT. Protein: CASSRVTGGAPNEKLFF.

DNA for the CDR3: TGTGCCAGCAGCTTAAACCTTGACAGTGCTGGCTACACCTTC. It is translated as CASSLNLDSAGYTF. The chain links TRBV7-9 to TRBJ1-2, with a tentative D call TRBD1 (5 bases). V was pared by 2 bases and J by 7 bases, with 14 bases between. This CDR3 is built from 14 residues. The germline gives CDR1 SEHNR, CDR2 FQNEAQ (reference sequence).

J is TRBJ2-3 and V is TRBV28; tentatively, D is TRBD1 (5 bases). Trimming took off 5 bases at V and 4 bases at J, with 13 bases between the two ends. The V gene's germline CDR1 is MDHEN and CDR2 SYDVKM. CDR3 size: 14 residues. CDR3 loop: CASSPPRDSDTQYF. As DNA, the CDR3 is TGTGCCAGCAGTCCCCCCAGGGATTCAGATACGCAGTATTTT.

The J gene is TRBJ2-1, the V gene TRBV28; 8 nucleotides match TRBD2. Germline values: CDR1 MDHEN, CDR2 SYDVKM. This CDR3 comprises 14 residues. The ends lost 5 bases at V and 10 bases at J; junction bases unmatched: 10. The CDR3 loop is CASSNPGLVNEQFF. In DNA form, the CDR3 reads TGTGCCAGCAGTAACCCGGGACTAGTAAACGAGCAGTTCTTC.

This chain links TRBV7-9 with TRBJ1-4; 8 bases are a match to TRBD1. The CDR3 has 15 amino acids. Germline CDR1 reads SEHNR; CDR2 reads FQNEAQ (reference sequence). V shed 4 bases and J 3 bases; nucleotides not matched to a gene: 4. CDR3 nucleotide sequence: TGTGCCAGCAGCTACGGACAGGGTCCTAATGAAAAACTGTTTTTT. It yields the protein CASSYGQGPNEKLFF.